Following are 4 T cell receptor beta chains from one sample sequenced in a study of OX40 agonist ivuxolimab in advanced cancers. The repertoire was sequenced with immunoSEQ multiplex PCR; TCRdb's copy has only in-frame clones and lacks some. The table has 70,000 to 85,000 clones, over 85% seen once. The sample in question was CD4+ or CD8+ T cells sorted from blood, obtained in a trial of the OX40 agonist ivuxolimab. All receptors derive from an adult with an advanced solid tumor such as melanoma, head and neck, liver or kidney cancer.

The chain couples TRBV11-3 to TRBJ2-5; 9 positions match TRBD1. Germline loops: CDR1 SGHNT, CDR2 YENEEA. Trimming removed 5 bases from V and 5 bases from J; junction bases left unmatched: 9. The CDR3 is 15 residues long. The CDR3 DNA follows: TGTGCCAGCAGCCCTACGACAGGGGGAGGGGAGACCCAGTACTTC. Protein product: CASSPTTGGGETQYF.

This chain uses TRBV5-1 with TRBJ2-1, with 11 bases fitting TRBD2. The germline V gene has CDR1 SGHRS and CDR2 YFSETQ. CDR3 length equals 19 residues. J gave up 0 bases and V 2 bases, and 10 bases lay outside the gene matches. The DNA for the CDR3 is TGCGCCAGCAGCTTAAATCTAGCGGGAGGCCTCAGCTCCTACAATGAGCAGTTCTTC. Translated, it gives CASSLNLAGGLSSYNEQFF.

The V gene is TRBV13, the J gene TRBJ2-7; D is uncertain. Germline CDR1 PRHDT, CDR2 FYEKMQ (reference sequence). The length of the CDR3 is 13 residues. The V end lost 0 bases, the J end lost 5 bases, and 8 bases lay between the germline ends. The CDR3: CASSLGFADEQYF. The CDR3 region has the DNA TGTGCCAGCAGCTTAGGCTTCGCGGACGAGCAGTACTTC.

The CDR3 DNA reads as TGTGCCAGCAGCTTTAACCACCGGGACAGAAAAGAGACCCAGTACTTC. It codes for CASSFNHRDRKETQYF. This sequence joins TRBV5-8 and TRBJ2-5, with 7 bases that match TRBD1. This CDR3 contains 16 residues. Germline CDR1 SGHTS, CDR2 YDEGEE. V shed 2 bases, J shed 3 bases, and the junction held 10 bases outside the gene matches.